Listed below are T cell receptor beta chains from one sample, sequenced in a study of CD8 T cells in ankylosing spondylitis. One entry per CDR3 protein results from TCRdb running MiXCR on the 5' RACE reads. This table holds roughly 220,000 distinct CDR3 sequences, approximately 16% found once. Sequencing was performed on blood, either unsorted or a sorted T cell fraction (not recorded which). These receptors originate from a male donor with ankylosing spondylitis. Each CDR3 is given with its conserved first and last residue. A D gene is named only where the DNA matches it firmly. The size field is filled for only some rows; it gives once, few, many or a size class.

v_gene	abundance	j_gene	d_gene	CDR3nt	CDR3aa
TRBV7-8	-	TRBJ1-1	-	TGTGCCAGCAGCTTAGCGCTGGAACAGGGACGTGTTGAAGCTTTCTTT	CASSLALEQGRVEAFF
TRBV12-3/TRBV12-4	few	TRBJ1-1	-	TGTGCCAGCAGCGACCGGGACGGTGGGAACACTGAAGCTTTCTTT	CASSDRDGGNTEAFF
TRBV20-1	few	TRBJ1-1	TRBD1	TGCAGTGCTACGGGACAGTGGACTGAAGCTTTCTTT	CSATGQWTEAFF
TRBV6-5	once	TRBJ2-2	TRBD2	TGTGCCAGCAGTTACCGACTAGCGGGGGGATCTAACACCGGGGAGCTGTTTTTT	CASSYRLAGGSNTGELFF
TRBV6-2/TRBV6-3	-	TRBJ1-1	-	TGTGCCAGCAGGCAGTGGAACACTGAAGCTTTCTTT	CASRQWNTEAFF
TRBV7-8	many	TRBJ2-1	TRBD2	TGTGCCAGCAGCTTAGAGCGGGGGGCAACCAATGAGCAGTTCTTC	CASSLERGATNEQFF
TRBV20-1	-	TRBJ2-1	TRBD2	TGCAGTGCTAGGGACCCGGGACTAAGGGATTTCTCCTACAATGAGCAGTTCTTC	CSARDPGLRDFSYNEQFF
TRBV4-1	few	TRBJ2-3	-	TGCGCCAGCAGCCAAGCCTGGGGCCTGGGCACAGATACGCAGTATTTT	CASSQAWGLGTDTQYF
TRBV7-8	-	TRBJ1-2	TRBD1	TGTGCCAGCAGCCCTAGGGACAGTGCTAACTATGGCTACACCTTC	CASSPRDSANYGYTF
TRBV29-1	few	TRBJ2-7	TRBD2	TGCAGCGCTAAGACTAGCGGGAGGCGAGATTCCTACGAGCAGTACTTC	CSAKTSGRRDSYEQYF
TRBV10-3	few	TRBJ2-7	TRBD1	TGTGCCATCAGTGAGGGGACAGGGGCTTACGAGCAGTACTTC	CAISEGTGAYEQYF
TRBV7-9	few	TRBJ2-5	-	TGTGCCAGCGGCGACAGGTTCCAAGAGACCCAGTACTTC	CASGDRFQETQYF
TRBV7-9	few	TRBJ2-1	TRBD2	TGTGCCAGCAGCTTAAGGACTAGCGGATTGACCAACAATGAGCAGTTCTTC	CASSLRTSGLTNNEQFF
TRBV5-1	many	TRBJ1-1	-	TGCGCCAGCAGTGATGGAATATCTGAAGCTTTCTTT	CASSDGISEAFF